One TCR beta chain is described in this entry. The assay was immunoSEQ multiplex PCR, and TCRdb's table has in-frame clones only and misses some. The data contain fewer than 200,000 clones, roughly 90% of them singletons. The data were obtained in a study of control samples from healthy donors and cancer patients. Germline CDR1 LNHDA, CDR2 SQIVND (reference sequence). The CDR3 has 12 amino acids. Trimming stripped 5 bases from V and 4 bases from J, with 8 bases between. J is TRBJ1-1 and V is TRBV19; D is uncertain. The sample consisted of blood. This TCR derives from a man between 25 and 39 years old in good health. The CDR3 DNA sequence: TGTGCCAGTAGTGCACCGGGCACTGAAGCTTTCTTT. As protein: CASSAPGTEAFF.